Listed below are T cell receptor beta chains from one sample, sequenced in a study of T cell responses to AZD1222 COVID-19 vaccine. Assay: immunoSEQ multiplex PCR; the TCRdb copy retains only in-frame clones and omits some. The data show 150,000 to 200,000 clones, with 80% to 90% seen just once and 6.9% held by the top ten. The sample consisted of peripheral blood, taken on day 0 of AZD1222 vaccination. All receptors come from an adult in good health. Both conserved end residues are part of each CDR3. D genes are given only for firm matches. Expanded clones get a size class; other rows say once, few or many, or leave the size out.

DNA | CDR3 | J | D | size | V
TGCAGTGCTAGACTGCCGGGGTCATACACCTTC | CSARLPGSYTF | TRBJ1-2 | - | once | TRBV20-1
TGTGCCAGCAGCTTAGGGGGTTCAGGGGCCCTCAACTCACCCCTCCACTTT | CASSLGGSGALNSPLHF | TRBJ1-6 | - | few | TRBV7-2
TGTGCCACCAGCAGAGACGCCCCCTCGGCGTGGAGCTCTGGAAACACCATATATTTT | CATSRDAPSAWSSGNTIYF | TRBJ1-3 | - | - | TRBV15
TGTGCCAGCAGTCTTCAACAGGGGGCAAGGGCTTTCTTT | CASSLQQGARAFF | TRBJ1-1 | TRBD1 | few | TRBV12-3/TRBV12-4
TGTGCCAGTAAAACAGACACTAGCAATCAGCCCCAGCATTTT | CASKTDTSNQPQHF | TRBJ1-5 | - | once | TRBV19
TGTGCCAGCAGTGAACAACAGGGGCGACTATATAATTCACCCCTCCACTTT | CASSEQQGRLYNSPLHF | TRBJ1-6 | TRBD1 | - | TRBV6-1
TGTGCCAGCAGCTCAATCAGCGAGAGGGCGTCTGGGGCCAACGTCCTGACTTTC | CASSSISERASGANVLTF | TRBJ2-6 | - | - | TRBV7-3
TGTGCCAGCAGCTCGGGACTAGCGGGGGAGCAAGAGACCCAGTACTTC | CASSSGLAGEQETQYF | TRBJ2-5 | TRBD2 | - | TRBV11-2
TGTGCCAGCAGCTTACCGGAAAATGAGCAGTTCTTC | CASSLPENEQFF | TRBJ2-1 | - | - | TRBV7-9
TGTGCCAGCAGTTTATTTGCGGGGGGAGGTGAGACCCAGTACTTC | CASSLFAGGGETQYF | TRBJ2-5 | TRBD2 | - | TRBV28
TGTGCTAGCAGCTTAGAACTAGCGGGGGAGGGAGAGACCCAGTACTTC | CASSLELAGEGETQYF | TRBJ2-5 | TRBD2 | - | TRBV7-7
TGTGCCACCGAGGGGGGCACATCCTACAATGAGCAGTTCTTC | CATEGGTSYNEQFF | TRBJ2-1 | - | - | TRBV10-3
TGCGCCAGCAGCTTGGATGGACAGGGGTACAATGAGCAGTTCTTC | CASSLDGQGYNEQFF | TRBJ2-1 | TRBD1 | - | TRBV5-1
TGTGCCAGCAGTTCTCTTGGGGGGCAGTACTTC | CASSSLGGQYF | TRBJ2-7 | - | few | TRBV6-2/TRBV6-3
TGTGCCAGCAGCCAGAGATGGACTAGCGGGGGTTCTAGCACAGATACGCAGTATTTT | CASSQRWTSGGSSTDTQYF | TRBJ2-3 | TRBD2 | - | TRBV7-2
TGTGCCAGCAGCTTAAGTCTAGCGGGGGGAGCTCCCACAGATACGCAGTATTTT | CASSLSLAGGAPTDTQYF | TRBJ2-3 | TRBD2 | - | TRBV11-2
TGTGCCACCAGTCTCACAGATACGCAGTATTTT | CATSLTDTQYF | TRBJ2-3 | - | - | TRBV24-1
TGTGCCAGCAGCCAGGGGGGGGGACGGAATGAAAAACTGTTTTTT | CASSQGGGRNEKLFF | TRBJ1-4 | - | - | TRBV3-1/TRBV3-2